The 26 T cell receptor beta chains given below trace back to one sample, sequenced in a study of blood T cell repertoires in COVID-19. Generated by immunoSEQ multiplex PCR, the TCRdb table keeps only in-frame clones and is missing some. This table has roughly 220,000 clones, 80% to 90% appearing once. Material for sequencing was peripheral blood. These TCRs come from a woman between 40 and 55 years old who had recovered from COVID-19.

The V call is TRBV6-5, the J call TRBJ2-7; 7 bases map to TRBD1. The CDR3 covers 15 residues. V lost 0 bases and J lost 4; bases outside the gene matches: 6. Per germline, CDR1 MNHEY and CDR2 SVGAGI. The CDR3, as DNA: TGTGCCAGCAGTTACTCGAGGGACAGTATGTACGAGCAGTACTTC. Translated, it gives CASSYSRDSMYEQYF.

The rearrangement joins TRBV4-3 to TRBJ2-7, with D possibly being TRBD1 (5 bases). In germline, CDR1 is LGHNA, CDR2 YSLEER. V was cut by 3 bases and J by 2 bases, with 17 bases left in between. The CDR3 is made up of 16 amino acids. The CDR3: CASSQGVAGHPYEQYF. In DNA form, the CDR3 reads TGCGCCAGCAGCCAGGGTGTCGCTGGACATCCCTACGAGCAGTACTTC.

This chain connects TRBV4-3 to TRBJ2-3, with TRBD1 identical over 7 bases. CDR3 length equals 15 residues. V lost 3 bases and J lost 0; bases outside the gene matches: 3. CDR1 LGHNA and CDR2 YSLEER come from the germline V gene. DNA of the CDR3: TGCGCCAGCAGCCAGCAGACAGGGAGCACAGATACGCAGTATTTT. Translating gives CASSQQTGSTDTQYF.

The chain uses TRBV18 and TRBJ2-5; D not resolved. Germline-derived CDR1 and CDR2 are KGHSH and LQKENI. V lost 0 bases and J lost 0, with 5 bases in between. The CDR3 runs to 14 residues. CDR3 loop: CASSPPMYQETQYF. In DNA form, the CDR3 reads TGTGCCAGCTCACCACCTATGTACCAAGAGACCCAGTACTTC.

This clone appeared a single time. The CDR3 nucleotides are TGTGCCAGCAGCTTGGAGGGGGTGTTAGCTAACTATGGCTACACCTTC. Its translation is CASSLEGVLANYGYTF. The chain recombines TRBV5-5 with TRBJ1-2; D might be TRBD1 (6 bases). The germline CDR1 and CDR2 sequences are SGHKS and YYEKEE (reference sequence). The CDR3 spans 16 residues. V was clipped by 0 bases and J by 0 bases, with 12 bases between them.

The rearrangement links TRBV12-5 to TRBJ2-1; the D gene is possibly TRBD1 (5 bases). The CDR3 covers 15 residues. Per germline, CDR1 LGHNT and CDR2 FRNRAP. Trimming left V 3 bases short and J 5 bases short, with 14 bases between. Here the CDR3 DNA reads TGTGCTAGTGGTTTTGGGCAGGGAATCGACAATGAGCAGTTCTTC. It yields the protein CASGFGQGIDNEQFF. The full variable domain, completed using reference TRBV12-5 and TRBJ2-1, is DARVTQTPRHKVTEMGQEVTMRCQPILGHNTVFWYRQTMMQGLELLAYFRNRAPLDDSGMPKDRFSAEMPDATLATLKIQPSEPRDSAVYFCASGFGQGIDNEQFFGPGTRLTVL.

This clone came up once. The rearrangement links TRBV20-1 to TRBJ1-3; D gene uncertain. Germline CDR1 and CDR2: DFQATT and SNEGSKA (reference sequence). The CDR3 covers 12 residues. The V gene lost 3 bases and the J gene lost 1 base, with 4 bases spanning the gap. CDR3: CSASSSGNTIYF. The CDR3 DNA reads as TGCAGTGCTAGTTCTTCTGGAAACACCATATATTTT.

The rearrangement links TRBV5-5 to TRBJ2-5; 8 positions match TRBD1. This CDR3 contains 15 residues. CDR1 and CDR2 from the germline V gene are SGHKS and YYEKEE (reference sequence). With 4 bases clipped from V and 4 bases from J, the junction kept 9 bases outside the gene matches. The CDR3 region has the DNA TGTGCCAGCAGCAAATCAGGGGGCCTGGGAGAGACCCAGTACTTC. It specifies CASSKSGGLGETQYF.

The chain couples TRBV6-5 to TRBJ1-1, with D possibly being TRBD1 (6 bases). Trimming removed 0 bases from V and 1 base from J, with 12 bases in between. Germline V gene data show CDR1 as MNHEY and CDR2 as SVGAGI. This CDR3 comprises 16 residues. This chain's CDR3 is CASSYSSTGQNTEAFF. CDR3 DNA sequence: TGTGCCAGCAGTTACTCAAGTACGGGACAGAACACTGAAGCTTTCTTT.

The genes are TRBV6-5 and TRBJ2-3, with 7 bases matching TRBD1. V shed 2 bases, J shed 5 bases, and the junction held 7 bases outside the gene matches. The germline CDR1 and CDR2 sequences are MNHEY and SVGAGI. There are 15 residues in the CDR3. The CDR3 DNA follows: TGTGCCAGCAGTTACGCCGCGACAGGGCAAGATACGCAGTATTTT. This gives the protein CASSYAATGQDTQYF.

This clone was found once. The rearrangement links TRBV9 to TRBJ1-2, with 8 bases identical to TRBD1. The CDR3 runs to 15 residues. Looked up from germline, CDR1 is SGDLS and CDR2 is YYNGEE. Trimming cost V 0 bases and J 8 bases; bases outside gene matches: 9. CDR3 protein: CASSVDARGQGGYTF. In nucleotides, the CDR3 is TGTGCCAGCAGCGTAGATGCCAGGGGGCAGGGCGGCTACACCTTC.

This clone showed up just a few times. This chain links TRBV12-5 with TRBJ1-1, with 8 bases fitting TRBD1. Germline assignment: CDR1 LGHNT and CDR2 FRNRAP. After removal of 5 bases from V and 4 bases from J, the junction contained 9 bases not matched to a gene. The CDR3 consists of 15 residues. The CDR3 protein is CASGHGTGDTTEAFF. The DNA for the CDR3 is TGTGCTAGTGGTCACGGGACAGGCGATACCACTGAAGCTTTCTTT. Looking up the rest from reference TRBV12-5 and TRBJ1-1 gives the full variable domain: DARVTQTPRHKVTEMGQEVTMRCQPILGHNTVFWYRQTMMQGLELLAYFRNRAPLDDSGMPKDRFSAEMPDATLATLKIQPSEPRDSAVYFCASGHGTGDTTEAFFGQGTRLTVV.

CDR3 nucleotide sequence: TGTGCCAGCAGCCAAGCTCGGTGGACAGATACGCAGTATTTT. It specifies CASSQARWTDTQYF. The genes are TRBV14 and TRBJ2-3; D gene ambiguous. The V end lost 1 base, the J end lost 3 bases, and 8 bases lay between the germline ends. The CDR3 has 14 residues. Germline CDR1 and CDR2: SGHDN and FVKESK.

This clone was observed once. The J gene is TRBJ2-1, the V gene TRBV6-5, with TRBD2 matching over 7 bases. CDR1 is MNHEY, CDR2 SVGAGI, per germline. This CDR3 region has 15 residues. Trimming cost V 6 bases and J 4 bases; bases outside gene matches: 9. CDR3 sequence reads: CASSPLADPYNEQFF. CDR3 nucleotide sequence: TGTGCCAGCAGCCCCCTAGCGGACCCGTACAATGAGCAGTTCTTC.

The chain joins TRBV7-3 to TRBJ2-2; D not resolved. This CDR3 is built from 12 residues. Germline lookup yields CDR1 SGHTA and CDR2 FQGTGA. With 5 bases removed from V and 3 bases from J, the gap between germline ends came to 4 bases. CDR3 protein: CASSPYTGELFF. In DNA form, the CDR3 reads TGTGCCAGCAGCCCTTACACCGGGGAGCTGTTTTTT.

This chain uses TRBV19 with TRBJ2-1; TRBD1 might be the D (5 bases). Trimming took 6 bases from V and 9 from J, leaving 18 bases between them. This CDR3 has 14 residues. CDR1 is LNHDA, CDR2 SQIVND, per germline (reference sequence). CDR3 residues: CASSSPGMPREQFF. In nucleotides, the CDR3 is TGTGCCAGTAGCTCCCCAGGGATGCCCCGTGAGCAGTTCTTC.

This clone was seen only a few times. The gene calls are TRBV7-2 and TRBJ2-5, with 10 bases lining up with TRBD1. The CDR3 spans 15 residues. CDR1 is SGHTA and CDR2 is FQGNSA in the germline V gene. V was clipped by 5 bases and J by 5 bases; unmatched bases: 8. The CDR3 loop is CASSPDRGRYETQYF. The DNA of the CDR3 is TGTGCCAGCAGCCCAGACAGGGGGCGGTACGAGACCCAGTACTTC.

The chain carries TRBV14 and TRBJ2-1; D perhaps matches TRBD1 (6 bases). Trimming shortened V by 2 bases and J by 9 bases, and 11 bases separated the two germline ends. The V gene's germline CDR1 is SGHDN and CDR2 FVKESK. This CDR3 region has 13 residues. CDR3 DNA: TGTGCCAGCAGCCAAACCAGAGGGGGTGAGCAGTTCTTC. Translating it yields CASSQTRGGEQFF.

J is TRBJ2-5 and V is TRBV3-1 (or the pseudogene TRBV3-2); 15 bases line up with TRBD2. Trimming removed 6 bases from V and 5 bases from J; junction bases left unmatched: 7. CDR1 is LGHDT, CDR2 YNNKEL, per germline (reference sequence). This CDR3 has 16 residues. The CDR3 is CASRGLAGGQRETQYF. CDR3 DNA sequence: TGTGCCAGCAGAGGACTAGCGGGGGGGCAGAGGGAGACCCAGTACTTC.

The CDR3 sequence is CASSEQSVVNQPQHF. CDR3 in DNA: TGTGCCAGCAGTGAACAATCGGTAGTAAATCAGCCCCAGCATTTT. The chain uses TRBV6-1 and TRBJ1-5, with D unresolved. V dropped 2 bases and J dropped 4 bases, with 12 bases sitting between them. There are 15 residues in the CDR3. CDR1 is MNHNS and CDR2 is SASEGT in the germline V gene.

On this clone itself: At one end, the junction sequence differs from germline, possibly due to a read error. The chain is built from TRBV7-7 and TRBJ2-1; TRBD2 matches 10 bases. Germline V gene sequence: CDR1 SSHAT, CDR2 FNYEAQ (reference sequence). This CDR3 has 19 amino acids. CDR3 in amino acids: CASSLRPAPSGGANNEQFF. The CDR3 DNA reads TGTGCTAGCAGCTTAAGGCCCGCCCCGAGCGGGGGGGCTAACAATGAGCAGTTCTTC.

V usage is TRBV6-1 and J usage is TRBJ1-5; TRBD1 is a possible D gene (5 bases). Trimming left V 1 base short and J 9 bases short, with 10 bases between. Germline CDR1 reads MNHNS; CDR2 reads SASEGT. The CDR3 has 13 residues. DNA of the CDR3: TGTGCCAGCAGTGAAGGACAGATTCTGCCCCAGCATTTT. This gives the protein CASSEGQILPQHF.

The chain is built from TRBV28 and TRBJ2-1, with 7 bases aligning to TRBD2. The V gene's germline CDR1 is MDHEN and CDR2 SYDVKM. Trimming at V came to 5 bases and at J to 2 bases, leaving 9 bases not matched to a gene. This CDR3 is 16 amino acids long. The CDR3 here is CASSPFGGGPYNEQFF. The CDR3 DNA follows: TGTGCCAGCAGTCCGTTTGGCGGGGGACCCTACAATGAGCAGTTCTTC.

The chain has TRBV5-1 and TRBJ2-3, with 8 positions matching TRBD1. Germline V CDR1 and CDR2: SGHRS, YFSETQ. The CDR3 consists of 16 residues. V was clipped by 0 bases and J by 3 bases; unmatched bases: 6. The DNA of the CDR3 is TGCGCCAGCAGCTTGGCCGCAGGGGGCTCGACAGATACGCAGTATTTT. This gives the protein CASSLAAGGSTDTQYF.

The chain combines TRBV5-1 with TRBJ1-1, with 7 bases aligning to TRBD1. Germline V lookup: CDR1 SGHRS, CDR2 YFSETQ. The CDR3 extends over 13 amino acids. J lost 5 bases, V lost 3 bases, and 4 bases had no gene match. CDR3 nucleotide sequence: TGCGCCAGCAGCTCCTCGGACAGGACTGAAGCTTTCTTT. Protein: CASSSSDRTEAFF.

The V and J genes are TRBV5-1 and TRBJ2-5, with 8 bases that match TRBD1. The trim removed 4 bases at V and 5 bases at J, leaving 7 bases unmatched. The CDR3 has 14 residues. Germline-derived CDR1 and CDR2 are SGHRS and YFSETQ. CDR3 coding DNA: TGCGCCAGCAGCCGGGGACAGGTGGAGGAGACCCAGTACTTC. Encoded protein: CASSRGQVEETQYF.